The rows below give T cell receptor beta chains drawn from one sample of a study of shared T cell receptors in the human thymus. Data came from immunoSEQ multiplex PCR; TCRdb stores just in-frame clones and leaves some out. The sample yields about 380,000 clones, approximately 95% seen once. Sequencing used thymocytes. These receptor sequences come from a human donor. Both conserved end residues are part of each CDR3. Each record gives: D gene, V gene, J gene, CDR3 DNA, CDR3 protein. A D gene is named only where the DNA matches it firmly.

d_call: TRBD2; v_call: TRBV7-3; j_call: TRBJ2-1; cdr3_nt: TGTGCCAGCAGCACTAGCGGGAGTAATGAGCAGTTCTTC; cdr3_aa: CASSTSGSNEQFF
d_call: TRBD2; v_call: TRBV7-2; j_call: TRBJ2-5; cdr3_nt: TGTGCCAGCAGCCATATAGCTAGCGGGAGGGCCGGGGGAGAGACCCAGTACTTC; cdr3_aa: CASSHIASGRAGGETQYF
d_call: TRBD1; v_call: TRBV6-5; j_call: TRBJ2-3; cdr3_nt: TGTGCCAGCAGTTCCCGACAGGGAGTGGGTACGCAGTATTTT; cdr3_aa: CASSSRQGVGTQYF
d_call: -; v_call: TRBV5-1; j_call: TRBJ1-2; cdr3_nt: TGCGCCAGCAGCTTGGTGGGGGGCCCATTCAACTATGGCTACACCTTC; cdr3_aa: CASSLVGGPFNYGYTF
d_call: TRBD2; v_call: TRBV28; j_call: TRBJ2-7; cdr3_nt: TGTGCCAGCAGTTGCAGGCCGGGAGGACCCCCCGAGCAGTACTTC; cdr3_aa: CASSCRPGGPPEQYF
d_call: -; v_call: TRBV10-1; j_call: TRBJ2-7; cdr3_nt: TGCGCCAGCAGTCAATCGCTAAAGTACCTCTACGAGCAGTACTTC; cdr3_aa: CASSQSLKYLYEQYF
d_call: TRBD2; v_call: TRBV28; j_call: TRBJ2-7; cdr3_nt: TGTGCCAGCAGTTTTCTTAGCGGGAGGGCCTACGAGCAGTACTTC; cdr3_aa: CASSFLSGRAYEQYF
d_call: -; v_call: TRBV7-9; j_call: TRBJ2-5; cdr3_nt: TGTGCCAGCAACTTAGATGCTTTTTGGGGGGTAGAGACCCAGTACTTC; cdr3_aa: CASNLDAFWGVETQYF
d_call: TRBD2; v_call: TRBV4-1; j_call: TRBJ2-1; cdr3_nt: TGCGCCAGCAGAGGTAGCGGGAACCCCTCGAGGAATGAGCAGTTCTTC; cdr3_aa: CASRGSGNPSRNEQFF
d_call: -; v_call: TRBV7-9; j_call: TRBJ2-5; cdr3_nt: TGTGCCAGCAGCCCCGGGGCTTCCTATCAAGAGACCCAGTACTTC; cdr3_aa: CASSPGASYQETQYF
d_call: -; v_call: TRBV19; j_call: TRBJ2-1; cdr3_nt: TGCCGGGGAGAAAATGAGCAGTTCTTC; cdr3_aa: CRGENEQFF
d_call: TRBD1; v_call: TRBV28; j_call: TRBJ2-1; cdr3_nt: TGTGCCAGCAGTTTACGAGACAGGGGACCTTCGTCCTACAATGAGCAGTTCTTC; cdr3_aa: CASSLRDRGPSSYNEQFF
d_call: -; v_call: TRBV5-5; j_call: TRBJ2-7; cdr3_nt: TGTGCCAGCAGCTGCACTGGAGGGGGCGGGTCCGAGCAGTACTTC; cdr3_aa: CASSCTGGGGSEQYF
d_call: TRBD2; v_call: TRBV19; j_call: TRBJ2-1; cdr3_nt: TGTGCCAGTAGTATAGATTTCGCCGGGAGGCATTACAATGAGCAGTTCTTC; cdr3_aa: CASSIDFAGRHYNEQFF
d_call: -; v_call: TRBV27; j_call: TRBJ2-7; cdr3_nt: TGTGCCAGCAGTATGGGGGGAGAACCACACTACGAGCAGTACTTC; cdr3_aa: CASSMGGEPHYEQYF
d_call: TRBD1; v_call: TRBV5-5; j_call: TRBJ1-5; cdr3_nt: TGTGCCAGCAGCTTCGGGACAGGGGGTTTCAATCAGCCCCAGCATTTT; cdr3_aa: CASSFGTGGFNQPQHF
d_call: -; v_call: TRBV27; j_call: TRBJ1-4; cdr3_nt: TGTGCCAGCCAGGGAACTAATGAAAAACTGTTTTTT; cdr3_aa: CASQGTNEKLFF